Sequencing of this TCR beta chain was carried out in a study of blood T cell repertoires in COVID-19 (TCRdb year 2020). Regarding the study in general: Samples from collaborators originated in the United States, Italy and Spain and spanned both the acute and convalescent phases of COVID-19. The repertoires were made available in a free public database intended to serve as a resource for research on the immune response to SARS-CoV-2. Where available, HLA class I and class II types were obtained from metadata supplied by the sample provider rather than from assay-based typing. Nearly every sample came with metadata listing a de-identified subject ID, COVID-19 status, age in years and sex. Samples came from the ongoing ImmuneRACE study (first 160 participants) plus 1,254 subjects from 6 global collaborators. The dataset comprised deeply sampled blood TCRbeta repertoires from subjects exposed to, actively infected with, or recovered from COVID-19. The prospective study material was composed of cDNA or gDNA derived from T cells, B-cell-depleted T cells, or PBMCs. Broader findings and caveats from the paper: How much clinical and demographic metadata was included differed by source and by participant, and the metadata was provided uncurated.

CDR1 is given as SNHLY and CDR2 as FYNNEI, both from the germline V gene. From the cysteine up to the phenylalanine, the CDR3 has a length of 13 residues. This entry keeps only the CDR3 DNA: 39 bases, framed from base 1. Relative to germline, V is 7 bases shorter and J is 6 bases shorter, with 13 bases between their ends. Whole blood was collected in K2EDTA tubes by collaborating institutions according to the institutions' own protocols. For TCRbeta analysis, collaborators shipped samples as frozen whole blood, isolated PBMCs, or DNA extracted from either of those sample types. About this clone itself: Its antigen is still unknown. No base qualities exist here, and no much larger clone lies one base off it.

TCRbeta CDR3 regions were amplified from genomic DNA using the immunoSEQ Assay, a bias-controlled multiplex PCR. In the source study's methods: The number of nucleated cells in each sample was estimated from the amplification of reference gene primers within the assay. To quantify the absolute abundance of each unique TCRbeta CDR3 rearrangement, sequence reads were collapsed and filtered. Productive Simpson clonality was computed per sample as the square root of Simpson's diversity index over productive rearrangements. Sourced from immuneACCESS, this table was stored by TCRdb with only in-frame sequences that have V and J called. A share of the clones is absent; for the studies checked, an unresolved V gene accounts for under half, and the remainder has no known explanation. That table gives V, J and clone size, and the DNA gave D and trimming. This sample is represented by about 170,000 clones; roughly 93% of them were singletons. The top ten clonotypes cover approximately 4.6% of the sample.

The receptor's source is a woman in her fifties or sixties with acute or convalescent COVID-19. The chain is made from TRBV2 and TRBJ2-1; TRBD1 is possibly the D segment (5 matching bases). What was sequenced was peripheral blood. The DNA sequence is TGTGCCAGCAACCCAGGGATCAGCAATGAGCAGTTCTTC. Its amino acids are CASNPGISNEQFF. The full variable domain, with segments outside the CDR3 supplied by the reference TRBV2 and TRBJ2-1 proteins, appears as EPEVTQTPSHQVTQMGQEVILRCVPISNHLYFYWYRQILGQKVEFLVSFYNNEISEKSEIFDDQFSVERPDGSNFTLKIRSTKLEDSAMYFCASNPGISNEQFFGPGTRLTVL.